These T cell receptor beta chains were read from a single sample in a study of T cell responses to AZD1222 COVID-19 vaccine. Produced via immunoSEQ multiplex PCR; TCRdb's table is partial and in-frame only. The data hold approximately 94,000 clones, with roughly 90% observed a single time. The source material was peripheral blood, sampled on day 0 of AZD1222 vaccination. The source is an adult in good health. CDR3s include the opening cysteine and the closing phenylalanine or tryptophan. A D gene is named only where the DNA matches it firmly. Some rows mark clone size as missing; the rest say once, few, many or name a class of expanded clone.

>.|.|TRBJ1-2|TRBV28
TGTGCCACCCATACCCCGCCCCCTATTAACTATGGCTACACCTTC
CATHTPPPINYGYTF
>.|.|TRBJ1-2|TRBV24-1
TGTGCCACCAGTGATTTCAACTATGGCTACACCTTC
CATSDFNYGYTF
>.|.|TRBJ2-4|TRBV18
TGTGCCAGCTCACCGCTTAAGGACAGTGCCAAAAACATTCAGTACTTC
CASSPLKDSAKNIQYF
>.|.|TRBJ2-1|TRBV12-2
TGTGCAAGTCGCCTGTCTGATCTCTCCTACAATGAGCAGTTCTTC
CASRLSDLSYNEQFF
>.|.|TRBJ1-1|TRBV6-4
TGTGCCAGCAGCCCGACAGGCGGGGCCTACACTGAAGCTTTCTTT
CASSPTGGAYTEAFF
>.|TRBD2|TRBJ2-2|TRBV5-1
TGCGCCAGCAGCGCCATCGGGACTAGCGGTAACACCGGGGAGCTGTTTTTT
CASSAIGTSGNTGELFF
>.|TRBD1|TRBJ1-2|TRBV5-4
TGTGCCAGCAGGCAGAAGGGGGCTGACGGCTACACCTTC
CASRQKGADGYTF
>.|TRBD2|TRBJ2-1|TRBV5-1
TGCGCCAGCAGCCCACGAAAGCGGGAGGGCCGTACTCTAGCCTACAATGAGCAGTTCTTC
CASSPRKREGRTLAYNEQFF
>.|TRBD2|TRBJ2-1|TRBV7-2
TGTGCCAGCAGGAAACCGGGACTAGCGGGATCAGAATCCTACAATGAGCAGTTCTTC
CASRKPGLAGSESYNEQFF
>.|.|TRBJ2-3|TRBV7-9
TGTGCCAGCAGCTTATTGGTCACCTCGGATACGCAGTATTTT
CASSLLVTSDTQYF
>.|.|TRBJ2-1|TRBV10-3
TGTGCCATCAGTGATCTGAATGAGCAGTTCTTC
CAISDLNEQFF
>.|.|TRBJ1-3|TRBV7-9
TGTGCCAGCAGCGGGGCGGGAGACACCATATATTTT
CASSGAGDTIYF
>once|.|TRBJ2-2|TRBV7-9
TGTGCCAGCAGCTTATCTGCGGGGGCCACCGGGGAGCTGTTTTTT
CASSLSAGATGELFF
>.|TRBD1|TRBJ1-2|TRBV19
TGTGCCAGTAGTATAGGGACAGGGGCCTTCTATGGCTACACCTTC
CASSIGTGAFYGYTF
>.|TRBD2|TRBJ2-5|TRBV18
TGTGCCAGCTCACCACGAAGATCGGGGGGAGAGACCCAGTACTTC
CASSPRRSGGETQYF
>few|TRBD1|TRBJ2-7|TRBV5-4
TGTGCCAGCAGCACGGACAGGCACTACGAGCAGTACTTC
CASSTDRHYEQYF
>.|.|TRBJ1-1|TRBV7-2
TGTGCCAGCAGCCCAGGGGCTCAGATGAACACTGAAGCTTTCTTT
CASSPGAQMNTEAFF
>.|.|TRBJ1-1|TRBV9
TGTGCCAGCAGCGCAGGACAGCTGAACACTGAAGCTTTCTTT
CASSAGQLNTEAFF
>.|TRBD2|TRBJ2-7|TRBV11-3
TGTGCCAGCAGCCCAGTTAGCGGGGGGGCTCGGGAGCAGTACTTC
CASSPVSGGAREQYF
>once|.|TRBJ2-3|TRBV6-5
TGTGCCAGCAGAGGGGCCTACACAGATACGCAGTATTTT
CASRGAYTDTQYF
>many|.|TRBJ2-7|TRBV19
TGTGCCAGTAGTATGTTGGAAGAACCGAGCGAGCAGTACTTC
CASSMLEEPSEQYF
>.|.|TRBJ2-5|TRBV5-1
TGCGCCAGCACCGAACAAGAGACCCAGTACTTC
CASTEQETQYF
>.|.|TRBJ2-3|TRBV9
TGTGCCAGCAGCGCGGTGCGAGCAGATACGCAGTATTTT
CASSAVRADTQYF
>.|TRBD1|TRBJ1-6|TRBV25-1
TGTGCCAGCAGTGTTTCATCCCGGACAGGGCCCAATTCACCCCTCCACTTT
CASSVSSRTGPNSPLHF
>.|.|TRBJ1-1|TRBV4-1
TGCGCCAGCAGCCCTTGGACCCACACTGAAGCTTTCTTT
CASSPWTHTEAFF
>.|TRBD1|TRBJ2-7|TRBV28
TGTGCCAGCAGTCCCCCCCGGGACAGTTTCTACGAGCAGTACTTC
CASSPPRDSFYEQYF
>.|.|TRBJ1-1|TRBV6-2/TRBV6-3
TGTGCCAGCAGCGACGCCCTCTACAGGGATGACACTGAAGCTTTCTTT
CASSDALYRDDTEAFF
>.|.|TRBJ2-2|TRBV7-2
TGTGCCAGCAGCTCCCTGGGGGGAGGGGAGCTGTTTTTT
CASSSLGGGELFF
>.|TRBD1|TRBJ1-1|TRBV6-5
TGTGCCAGCAGCAGGGGGACAGGGGTGAACACTGAAGCTTTCTTT
CASSRGTGVNTEAFF
>few|.|TRBJ2-2|TRBV4-3
TGCGCCAGCAGCCAAGATTTCGGGCAACCCACCGGGGAGCTGTTTTTT
CASSQDFGQPTGELFF
>.|TRBD2|TRBJ2-1|TRBV4-3
TGCGCCAGCAGCCAAGATTGGGTCGGGAGGGCCAACTTCAATGAGCAGTTCTTC
CASSQDWVGRANFNEQFF
>few|TRBD1|TRBJ1-1|TRBV11-3
TGTGCCAGCAGCTCCCGGACAGGGGACACTGAAGCTTTCTTT
CASSSRTGDTEAFF
>.|.|TRBJ1-5|TRBV3-1/TRBV3-2
TGTGCCAGCAGCCAAGAGTGTTACCCGGACCAGCCCCAGCATTTT
CASSQECYPDQPQHF
>few|.|TRBJ2-2|TRBV4-1
TGCGCCAGCAGCCAAGATGTCCGACAAACCGGGGAGCTGTTTTTT
CASSQDVRQTGELFF
>few|.|TRBJ2-1|TRBV24-1
TGTGCCACCCGACGGGACGGATCCTACAATGAGCAGTTCTTC
CATRRDGSYNEQFF
>.|.|TRBJ1-2|TRBV29-1
TGCAGCTCGGTCGGGTCGAAAGGGGACTATGGCTACACCTTC
CSSVGSKGDYGYTF